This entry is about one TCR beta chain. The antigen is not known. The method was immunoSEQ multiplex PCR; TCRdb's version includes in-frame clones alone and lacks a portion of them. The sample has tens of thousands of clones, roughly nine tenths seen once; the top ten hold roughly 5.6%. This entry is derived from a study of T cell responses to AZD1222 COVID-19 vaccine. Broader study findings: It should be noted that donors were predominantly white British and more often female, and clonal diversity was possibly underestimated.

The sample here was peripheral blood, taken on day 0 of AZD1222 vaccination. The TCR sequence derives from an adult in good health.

The CDR3 loop is CASSSSGTELGEQYF. The CDR3 DNA reads as TGTGCCAGCAGTTCATCCGGGACAGAGCTTGGGGAGCAGTACTTC. The V call is TRBV6-6, the J call TRBJ2-7, with TRBD1 matching over 7 bases. Germline assignment: CDR1 MNHNY and CDR2 SVGAGI (reference sequence). V shed 4 bases and J 7 bases; nucleotides not matched to a gene: 13. This CDR3 contains 15 residues.